Each of the 26 T cell receptor beta chains below was sequenced from the same sample in a study of long-term antiretroviral therapy in people with HIV. Sequencing relied on immunoSEQ assay v3.0, run at survey level. This table comes from immunoSEQ multiplex PCR, and its TCRdb copy is limited to in-frame clones, with some not included. In the table there are 17,000 or so clones, roughly 90% of which are singletons. Source: unsorted PBMCs, taken 0.3 years after starting antiretroviral therapy. Receptors originate from a man between 60 and 70 years old with HIV.

The chain recombines TRBV5-4 with TRBJ1-2; D gene ambiguous. Germline V CDR1 and CDR2: SGHNT, YYREEE (reference sequence). The germline V and J ends were trimmed by 0 bases and 4 bases, with 10 bases remaining between them. The CDR3 covers 14 residues. CDR3 protein: CASSLEGLTYGYTF. The CDR3 nucleotides are TGTGCCAGCAGCTTGGAAGGATTAACCTATGGCTACACCTTC.

V gene TRBV11-2 combines with J gene TRBJ2-6; 7 bases match TRBD2. V was pared by 2 bases and J by 2 bases, with 9 bases of the junction left unmatched. The CDR3 totals 18 residues. Germline V CDR1 and CDR2: SGHAT, FQNNGV. In DNA, the CDR3 is TGTGCCAGCAGCTTAAATGGGCAGGGAGGGGCTGGGGCCAACGTCCTGACTTTC. Translating gives CASSLNGQGGAGANVLTF. Supplemented by reference TRBV11-2 and TRBJ2-6, the full variable domain reads EAGVAQSPRYKIIEKRQSVAFWCNPISGHATLYWYQQILGQGPKLLIQFQNNGVVDDSQLPKDRFSAERLKGVDSTLKIQPAKLEDSAVYLCASSLNGQGGAGANVLTFGAGSRLTVL.

This clone occurred a few times. The chain links TRBV28 to TRBJ2-1, with D possibly being TRBD2 (7 bases). The CDR3 consists of 12 residues. Germline CDR1 and CDR2: MDHEN and SYDVKM. V lost 7 bases and J lost 5, with 9 bases in between. CDR3 DNA sequence: TGTGCCAGCAAGGGGGGGGACAATGAGCAGTTCTTC. Its protein product is CASKGGDNEQFF.

CDR3 nucleotide sequence: TGTGCCAGCAGTGCATCGTACAATGAGCAGTTCTTC. It translates to CASSASYNEQFF. This rearrangement joins TRBV2 to TRBJ2-1; D is undetermined. The CDR3 loop spans 12 amino acids. V was shortened by 4 bases and J by 4 bases, with 5 bases between the two germline ends. The germline V gene has CDR1 SNHLY and CDR2 FYNNEI.

The rearrangement links TRBV4-3 to TRBJ2-7; D may be TRBD1 (6 bases). Trimming shortened V by 0 bases and J by 3 bases, and 12 bases separated the two germline ends. Per the germline V gene, CDR1 is LGHNA and CDR2 is YSLEER. The length of the CDR3 is 15 residues. The CDR3 here is CASSQDRDTYYEQYF. The CDR3 nucleotides read TGCGCCAGCAGCCAAGATCGGGACACCTACTACGAGCAGTACTTC.

The chain joins TRBV5-1 to TRBJ2-1; 7 bases align to TRBD1. V gave up 5 bases and J gave up 7 bases; unmatched junction bases: 9. This CDR3 has 14 amino acids. In germline, CDR1 is SGHRS, CDR2 YFSETQ. Here the CDR3 DNA reads TGCGCCAGCAGTCAGGACAGGTTTGGGAATGAGCAGTTCTTC. Protein product: CASSQDRFGNEQFF.

This clone showed up just a few times. CDR3 sequence (DNA): TGTGCCAGCAGTGCCGGGACAGTTAATAATTCACCCCTCCACTTT. It specifies CASSAGTVNNSPLHF. The chain is built from TRBV9 and TRBJ1-6, with 7 nucleotides matching TRBD1. Germline V lookup: CDR1 SGDLS, CDR2 YYNGEE. J was trimmed by 5 bases and V by 5 bases; bases with no gene match: 7. The CDR3 is 15 residues long.

The chain has TRBV19 and TRBJ2-1, with no clear D. Trimming stripped 0 bases from V and 4 bases from J, with 13 bases between. Germline values: CDR1 LNHDA, CDR2 SQIVND (reference sequence). The CDR3 sequence is 16 residues long. The CDR3 is CASSIDRSRNYNEQFF. CDR3 nucleotides: TGTGCCAGTAGTATAGATCGGTCCAGGAATTACAATGAGCAGTTCTTC.

This clone is a singleton in its sample. The chain employs TRBV5-1 and TRBJ1-6; D perhaps matches TRBD1 (6 bases). Germline loops: CDR1 SGHRS, CDR2 YFSETQ. Trimming removed 4 bases from V and 10 bases from J, with 12 bases in between. CDR3 size: 13 residues. CDR3 nucleotides: TGCGCCAGCAGCCCAGGGGCGGGCTCACCCCTCCACTTT. As protein: CASSPGAGSPLHF.

The chain carries TRBV11-2 and TRBJ2-7, with D hard to call. V was cut by 2 bases and J by 0 bases, with 8 bases left in between. CDR3 length: 14 residues. Germline-derived CDR1 and CDR2 are SGHAT and FQNNGV. CDR3 in amino acids: CASSLSAGSYEQYF. CDR3 bases: TGTGCCAGCAGCTTATCCGCAGGCTCCTACGAGCAGTACTTC.

This rearrangement joins TRBV30 to TRBJ1-2; D remains unclear. The CDR3 runs to 13 residues. Germline CDR1 GTSNPN, CDR2 SVGIG (reference sequence). V dropped 3 bases and J dropped 7 bases, with 15 bases sitting between them. CDR3 DNA sequence: TGTGCCTGGAGCGAGGCAGGTCTGGGTGGCTACACCTTC. The encoded protein is CAWSEAGLGGYTF.

The gene calls are TRBV7-2 and TRBJ2-1; D is ambiguous. Trimming removed 0 bases at V and 4 bases at J, with 16 bases between. The CDR3 runs to 17 residues. Germline CDR1 is SGHTA and CDR2 is FQGNSA. Here the CDR3 reads CASSLAVTTTPYNEQFF. CDR3 bases: TGTGCCAGCAGCTTAGCAGTTACCACCACACCTTACAATGAGCAGTTCTTC.

The CDR3 coding sequence is TGTGCCAGCACCCCGAGCTGGGTCCAACTCAAGTTCTTC. Translation: CASTPSWVQLKFF. The chain links TRBV2 to TRBJ2-1, with unresolved D. The V gene lost 7 bases and the J gene lost 14 bases, with 21 bases spanning the gap. Germline V gene data show CDR1 as SNHLY and CDR2 as FYNNEI. The CDR3 covers 13 residues.

The chain links TRBV5-1 to TRBJ1-6, with D hard to call. Trimming removed 0 bases at V and 7 bases at J, with 11 bases between. The CDR3 has 15 residues. Germline V CDR1 and CDR2: SGHRS, YFSETQ. The CDR3 DNA is TGCGCCAGCAGCTTGGTTGTCCCCCCCAATTCACCCCTCCACTTT. It specifies CASSLVVPPNSPLHF. Complete variable domain (other parts from reference TRBV5-1 and TRBJ1-6): KAGVTQTPRYLIKTRGQQVTLSCSPISGHRSVSWYQQTPGQGLQFLFEYFSETQRNKGNFPGRFSGRQFSNSRSEMNVSTLELGDSALYLCASSLVVPPNSPLHFGNGTRLTVT.

The genes are TRBV7-9 and TRBJ2-5, with 9 bases lining up with TRBD1. The CDR3 is 15 residues long. The junction had 3 bases not matched to a gene; V was cut back by 3 bases and J by 1 base. Germline lookup yields CDR1 SEHNR and CDR2 FQNEAQ (reference sequence). CDR3 protein: CASSFRDRVQETQYF. CDR3 sequence (DNA): TGTGCCAGCAGCTTCCGGGACAGGGTCCAAGAGACCCAGTACTTC.

The chain recombines TRBV2 with TRBJ2-7; D is uncertain. The CDR3 extends over 17 amino acids. Germline CDR1 is SNHLY and CDR2 is FYNNEI. V lost 6 bases to trimming and J lost 4 bases, with 25 bases between them. This CDR3 is CASSLAPPSGGLYEQYF. The CDR3, as DNA: TGTGCCAGCAGCTTAGCCCCTCCCTCAGGTGGCCTGTACGAGCAGTACTTC.

The V gene is TRBV5-1, the J gene TRBJ1-1, with D unresolved. Per germline, CDR1 SGHRS and CDR2 YFSETQ. The CDR3 sequence is 13 residues long. V lost 0 bases and J lost 12, with 15 bases in between. CDR3 protein: CASSLVGKEQTFF. For the CDR3, the DNA is TGCGCCAGCAGCTTGGTTGGGAAAGAACAGACTTTCTTT.

V usage is TRBV4-2 and J usage is TRBJ2-1; 9 nucleotides agree with TRBD2. The germline V gene encodes CDR1 LGHNA and CDR2 YNFKEQ. J was trimmed by 12 bases and V by 0 bases; bases with no gene match: 9. The CDR3 has 15 residues. CDR3 bases: TGTGCCAGCAGCCAAGAATGGCTAGCGGGATTTGGGCAGTTCTTC. It specifies CASSQEWLAGFGQFF.

The chain links TRBV7-3 to TRBJ2-3, with 11 positions matching TRBD2. Germline V gene data show CDR1 as SGHTA and CDR2 as FQGTGA. Trimming removed 5 bases from V and 5 bases from J; junction bases left unmatched: 0. The CDR3 totals 13 residues. The CDR3 DNA follows: TGTGCCAGCAGCGGGACTAGCGGAGATACGCAGTATTTT. Protein sequence: CASSGTSGDTQYF.

CDR3 DNA: TGTGCCAGCAGTGTCCAGCCGGGACAGGGATTAGAGACCCAGTACTTC. Its translation is CASSVQPGQGLETQYF. The V and J genes are TRBV2 and TRBJ2-5, with 9 bases matching TRBD1. V dropped 4 bases and J dropped 4; count of bases not matched to a gene: 10. Per the germline V gene, CDR1 is SNHLY and CDR2 is FYNNEI. This CDR3 is built from 16 residues. The variable domain in full, with the rest retrieved from reference TRBV2 and TRBJ2-5, is EPEVTQTPSHQVTQMGQEVILRCVPISNHLYFYWYRQILGQKVEFLVSFYNNEISEKSEIFDDQFSVERPDGSNFTLKIRSTKLEDSAMYFCASSVQPGQGLETQYFGPGTRLLVL.

This clone was counted a single time. This sequence joins TRBV5-1 and TRBJ2-5; 8 bases are shared with TRBD1. V dropped 0 bases and J dropped 2; count of bases not matched to a gene: 9. CDR1 is SGHRS, CDR2 YFSETQ, per germline. This CDR3 has 17 residues. Here the CDR3 reads CASSLARTGYGQETQYF. DNA for the CDR3: TGCGCCAGCAGCTTGGCCCGGACAGGGTATGGGCAAGAGACCCAGTACTTC.

J is TRBJ2-1 and V is TRBV18; TRBD2 matches at 8 bases. V was pared by 3 bases and J by 6 bases, with 7 bases of the junction left unmatched. This CDR3 has 15 amino acids. Per the germline V gene, CDR1 is KGHSH and CDR2 is LQKENI. The CDR3 here is CASSPVAGGGNEQFF. In DNA form, the CDR3 reads TGTGCCAGCTCACCGGTGGCGGGAGGAGGCAATGAGCAGTTCTTC.

V gene TRBV11-1 combines with J gene TRBJ2-7; D may correspond to TRBD1 or TRBD2 (5 bases each). The CDR3 totals 15 residues. Germline-derived CDR1 and CDR2 are SGHAT and FQDESV (reference sequence). V gave up 0 bases and J gave up 3 bases, with 12 bases separating them. The CDR3 coding sequence is TGTGCCAGCAGCTTAGCGCTGGGACGGGGCTACGAGCAGTACTTC. It translates to CASSLALGRGYEQYF.

The rearrangement links TRBV2 to TRBJ2-5; a weak D match, TRBD1 (5 bases). The CDR3 has 13 amino acids. Trimming took off 4 bases at V and 1 base at J, with 7 bases between the two ends. Germline V gene data show CDR1 as SNHLY and CDR2 as FYNNEI. CDR3 sequence reads: CASSGGSQETQYF. The CDR3 coding sequence is TGTGCCAGCAGTGGGGGCAGCCAAGAGACCCAGTACTTC.

The rearrangement links TRBV29-1 to TRBJ2-2, with a weak D call TRBD1 (5 bases). Germline loops: CDR1 SQVTM, CDR2 ANQGSEA. Deletions cut 3 bases from V and 4 bases from J, with 12 bases between. This CDR3 is 14 amino acids long. This CDR3 reads CSVEGQPPTGELFF. CDR3 bases: TGCAGCGTTGAGGGGCAGCCTCCCACCGGGGAGCTGTTTTTT.

This clone was recorded only once. The chain is built from TRBV9 and TRBJ2-2; D call uncertain. Germline loops: CDR1 SGDLS, CDR2 YYNGEE. The V and J ends lost 2 bases and 5 bases respectively, with 7 bases between them. The CDR3 has 13 residues. For the CDR3, the DNA is TGTGCCAGCAGCGTTTACGGGACCGGGGAGCTGTTTTTT. Translating it yields CASSVYGTGELFF. The full variable domain, in which reference TRBV9 and TRBJ2-2 provide the parts outside the CDR3, is DSGVTQTPKHLITATGQRVTLRCSPRSGDLSVYWYQQSLDQGLQFLIQYYNGEERAKGNILERFSAQQFPDLHSELNLSSLELGDSALYFCASSVYGTGELFFGEGSRLTVL.